The clone carrying this T cell receptor beta chain was seen just once. Antigen specificity is unknown. The source of the sample is a study of T cell responses to AZD1222 COVID-19 vaccine. The study, taken as a whole, reports: In a largely white British group with more females than males, clonal diversity was possibly underestimated. With two AZD1222 doses given, Spike-specific TCR breadth and depth both rose.

Whether given at about 4 or about 12 weeks, second doses were pooled. Assay used: immunoSEQ multiplex PCR; TCRdb lists only in-frame clones, some missing. The data show under 150,000 clones, roughly 92% seen once. This clonotype was sampled from an adult who received the AZD1222 COVID-19 vaccine. The sample here was peripheral blood, taken 28 days after the second AZD1222 dose.

The CDR3 DNA reads TGTGCCAGTAGTGCGCCTTTGGGGGTCCCTAATTCACCCCTCCACTTT. Residues: CASSAPLGVPNSPLHF. V gene TRBV19 combines with J gene TRBJ1-6; tentative D call: TRBD1 (5 bases). Germline CDR1 and CDR2: LNHDA and SQIVND (reference sequence). The CDR3 is 16 residues long. V lost 5 bases and J 6 bases, leaving 17 bases between the germline ends.